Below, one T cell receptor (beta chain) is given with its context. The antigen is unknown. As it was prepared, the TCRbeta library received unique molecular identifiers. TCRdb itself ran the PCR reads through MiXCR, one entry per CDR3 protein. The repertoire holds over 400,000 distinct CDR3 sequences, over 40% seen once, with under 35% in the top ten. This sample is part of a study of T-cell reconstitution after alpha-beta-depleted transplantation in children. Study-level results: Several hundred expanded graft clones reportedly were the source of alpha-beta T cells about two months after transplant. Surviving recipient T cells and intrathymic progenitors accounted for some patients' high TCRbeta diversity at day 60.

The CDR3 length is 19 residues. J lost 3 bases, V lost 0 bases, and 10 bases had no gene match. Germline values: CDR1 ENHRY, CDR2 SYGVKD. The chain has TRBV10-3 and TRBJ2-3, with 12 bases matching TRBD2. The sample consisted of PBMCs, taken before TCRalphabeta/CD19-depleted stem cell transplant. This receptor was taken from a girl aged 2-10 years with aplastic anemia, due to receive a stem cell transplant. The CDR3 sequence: CAISESSEMTSGGTDTQYF. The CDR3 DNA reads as TGTGCCATCAGTGAGTCGTCAGAAATGACTAGCGGGGGAACAGATACGCAGTATTTT.